A single sample is the source of the 27 T cell receptor beta chains below, sequenced in a study of cytomegalovirus exposure and HLA in healthy donors (dated by TCRdb to the late 2010s). The method behind the library was the immunoSEQ multiplex PCR assay. For the multiplex PCR, a mixture combining 60 forward primers for TCR Vbeta segments and 13 reverse primers for TCR Jbeta segments was used. The clones in this table, taken by TCRdb from immuneACCESS, are in-frame only. Not every clone is retained; where verified, under half of the shortfall comes from an unresolved V gene, and the cause of the rest is unknown. The sample table contains under 200,000 clones; only one count was recorded for around 83% of them. The top ten clonotypes cover under 0.9% of the sample. Sequenced material: PBMCs. The receptor source for this set is a woman younger than 35 in good health and CMV-seronegative.

CDR3 loop: CASSHPWRGGRAKNIQYF. For the CDR3, the DNA is TGCGCCAGCAGTCATCCCTGGAGGGGCGGGAGGGCCAAAAACATTCAGTACTTC. V is TRBV23-1 and J is TRBJ2-4; 8 bases map to TRBD2. TRBV23-1 is treated as an ORF (open reading frame) with a function not yet certain. With 3 bases clipped from V and 1 base from J, the junction kept 11 bases outside the gene matches. This CDR3 has 18 residues.

V is TRBV21-1 and J is TRBJ1-2; TRBD1 reflects the table's D call only, with no check against the DNA. TRBV21-1 is a documented pseudogene. The CDR3 extends over 15 amino acids. CDR3 in DNA: TGTGCCAGCAGCCCCCCAGGGGGACGAAACTATGGCTACACCTTC. Translated, it gives CASSPPGGRNYGYTF.

The chain recombines TRBV29-1 with TRBJ2-5, with 10 bases aligning to TRBD2. The CDR3 consists of 15 residues. Looked up from germline, CDR1 is SQVTM and CDR2 is ANQGSEA. V lost 4 bases to trimming and J lost 7 bases; unmatched junction nucleotides: 12. CDR3 coding DNA: TGCAGCGTTGCAGGACTAGCGGAGGGGGGAAGGACCCAGTACTTC. It encodes CSVAGLAEGGRTQYF.

The rearrangement uses TRBV27 and TRBJ2-4, with 14 bases that match TRBD2. The V segment lost 4 bases and the J segment 10 bases; nucleotides outside the gene matches: 15. The germline V gene has CDR1 MNHEY and CDR2 SMNVEV (reference sequence). CDR3 length equals 18 residues. The chain's CDR3 is CASSSPGLAGAGRGIQYF. DNA of the CDR3: TGTGCCAGCAGTTCACCGGGACTAGCGGGGGCCGGGCGCGGGATTCAGTACTTC.

The chain is built from TRBV7-9 and TRBJ2-1; a possible D gene is TRBD2 (6 bases). The CDR3 has 17 amino acids. Germline V CDR1 and CDR2: SEHNR, FQNEAQ (reference sequence). With 3 bases removed from V and 2 bases from J, the gap between germline ends came to 17 bases. CDR3 bases: TGTGCCAGCAGCTTGAGGCGGGACGGCCGTCCCTACAATGAGCAGTTCTTC. It encodes CASSLRRDGRPYNEQFF.

This chain uses TRBV28 with TRBJ2-7, with D perhaps matching TRBD1 (6 bases). The CDR3 has 13 residues. Trimming removed 5 bases at V and 2 bases at J, with 10 bases between. CDR1 and CDR2 from the germline V gene are MDHEN and SYDVKM. The CDR3 is CASSRDIAYEQYF. The DNA for the CDR3 is TGTGCCAGCAGTCGGGACATCGCCTACGAGCAGTACTTC.

V gene TRBV29-1 combines with J gene TRBJ1-2, with D possibly being TRBD1 (5 bases). The CDR3 contains 13 residues. CDR1 SQVTM and CDR2 ANQGSEA come from the germline V gene. Trimming shortened V by 8 bases and J by 6 bases, and 19 bases separated the two germline ends. The CDR3 protein is CSPGGKVLDGYTF. CDR3 in DNA: TGCAGCCCGGGGGGTAAGGTCTTGGATGGCTACACCTTC.

The V call is TRBV7-6, the J call TRBJ1-5; D call uncertain. The V end was cut by 6 bases, the J end by 0 bases, with 9 bases between. The CDR3 runs 14 residues. The germline CDR1 and CDR2 sequences are SGHVS and FNYEAQ. DNA of the CDR3: TGTGCCAGCAGTCAATCGGGTAGCAATCAGCCCCAGCATTTT. It yields the protein CASSQSGSNQPQHF.

This clone was seen once. The J gene is TRBJ2-2, the V gene TRBV5-6; D might be TRBD2 (6 bases). The CDR3 runs 16 residues. Germline loops: CDR1 SGHDT, CDR2 YYEEEE. Deletions cut 4 bases from V and 1 base from J, with 14 bases between. The CDR3 sequence is CASSSPRGMNTGELFF. The CDR3 DNA reads as TGTGCCAGCAGCAGTCCTCGGGGGATGAACACCGGGGAGCTGTTTTTT.

The rearrangement uses TRBV7-8 and TRBJ2-7, with 12 nucleotides matching TRBD2. V lost 4 bases, J lost 7 bases, and 8 bases stayed unmatched. Germline CDR1 and CDR2: SGHVS and FQNEAQ. This CDR3 is built from 15 residues. The CDR3 region has the DNA TGTGCCAGCAGCTCCCTAGCGGGAGGGAACTGGGAGCAGTACTTC. Translated: CASSSLAGGNWEQYF.

The chain is built from TRBV7-9 and TRBJ2-7; D remains ambiguous. The CDR3 is 15 residues long. V shed 4 bases and J shed 0 bases, with 13 bases lying between them. Germline CDR1 is SEHNR and CDR2 is FQNEAQ (reference sequence). In nucleotides, the CDR3 is TGTGCCAGCAGCTCTTCTAGAACCCCCTCCTACGAGCAGTACTTC. Protein: CASSSSRTPSYEQYF. The full variable domain, in which reference TRBV7-9 and TRBJ2-7 provide the parts outside the CDR3, is DTGVSQNPRHKITKRGQNVTFRCDPISEHNRLYWYRQTLGQGPEFLTYFQNEAQLEKSRLLSDRFSAERPKGSFSTLEIQRTEQGDSAMYLCASSSSRTPSYEQYFGPGTRLTVT.

The rearrangement joins TRBV27 to TRBJ1-5, with D perhaps TRBD1 (6 bases). The CDR3 covers 15 residues. Trimming took 5 bases from V and 5 from J, leaving 16 bases between them. CDR1 MNHEY and CDR2 SMNVEV come from the germline V gene (reference sequence). CDR3 protein: CASSTGLESDQPQHF. In DNA form, the CDR3 reads TGTGCCAGCAGTACAGGGCTGGAGTCGGATCAGCCCCAGCATTTT.

The rearrangement joins TRBV28 to TRBJ1-3, with TRBD1 matching 7 bases. The CDR3 length is 17 residues. With V trimmed by 4 bases and J by 4 bases, 13 bases remained unmatched. Per the germline V gene, CDR1 is MDHEN and CDR2 is SYDVKM. This CDR3 is CASSSHLRTGEGNTIYF. The CDR3 nucleotides are TGTGCCAGCAGTTCCCACCTCCGGACAGGTGAAGGAAACACCATATATTTT.

The V gene is TRBV6-5, the J gene TRBJ2-1, with 9 bases aligning to TRBD2. The J segment lost 8 bases and the V segment lost 6 bases, leaving 8 bases of the junction unmatched. CDR3 length: 14 amino acids. Germline lookup yields CDR1 MNHEY and CDR2 SVGAGI. The CDR3 reads CASSEVSGSHEQFF. DNA of the CDR3: TGTGCCAGCAGCGAGGTTAGCGGGAGCCATGAGCAGTTCTTC.

The chain combines TRBV5-1 with TRBJ2-2, with 9 nucleotides matching TRBD1. Germline V CDR1 and CDR2: SGHRS, YFSETQ. This CDR3 is 18 amino acids long. V was clipped by 2 bases and J by 1 base; unmatched bases: 9. Here the CDR3 reads CASSFAYPGQGNTGELFF. The CDR3 region has the DNA TGCGCCAGCAGCTTTGCATATCCGGGACAGGGGAACACCGGGGAGCTGTTTTTT.

The rearrangement joins TRBV28 to TRBJ1-5; the match to TRBD1 covers 8 bases. V shed 6 bases and J 7 bases; nucleotides not matched to a gene: 17. Germline CDR1 and CDR2: MDHEN and SYDVKM. The CDR3 contains 17 residues. The DNA for the CDR3 is TGTGCCAGCAGCCGACCGATCCGGACAGGGAGAGACCAGCCCCAGCATTTT. Translating it yields CASSRPIRTGRDQPQHF.

The table lists this clone with a few counts. The CDR3 DNA reads TGTGCCAGCAGGGAAAGCGGGAGTCCGGCCCACGAGCAGTACTTC. It is translated as CASRESGSPAHEQYF. The chain links TRBV28 to TRBJ2-7; 8 bases line up with TRBD2. CDR3 size: 15 residues. CDR1 MDHEN and CDR2 SYDVKM come from the germline V gene. The V and J ends lost 6 bases and 5 bases, in that order; junction bases with no gene match: 12.

In this sample, this clone turned up a few times. The J gene is TRBJ1-5, the V gene TRBV6-1, with TRBD1 matching 7 bases. The V segment lost 4 bases and the J segment 5 bases; nucleotides outside the gene matches: 5. The length of the CDR3 is 14 residues. Looked up from germline, CDR1 is MNHNS and CDR2 is SASEGT. The CDR3: CASSAGQVDQPQHF. The CDR3 DNA reads as TGTGCCAGCAGTGCAGGACAGGTCGATCAGCCCCAGCATTTT.

The chain recombines TRBV5-1 with TRBJ2-3; D call uncertain. The CDR3 length is 13 residues. From germline, CDR1 is SGHRS and CDR2 YFSETQ. The ends were cut back, 5 bases at V and 0 bases at J, with 7 bases in the middle. CDR3 sequence: CASSAVSTDTQYF. The CDR3 DNA follows: TGCGCCAGCAGTGCGGTTAGCACAGATACGCAGTATTTT.

The chain recombines TRBV7-9 with TRBJ2-5; 7 bases are shared with TRBD1. Matching the DNA end better, TRBJ2-7 makes the J call doubtful. This CDR3 contains 14 residues. The germline V gene has CDR1 SEHNR and CDR2 FQNEAQ (reference sequence). CDR3 region: CASSFQGGPYEQYF. CDR3 coding DNA: TGTGCCAGCAGCTTCCAAGGGGGCCCCTACGAGCAGTACTTC.

The J gene is TRBJ2-3, the V gene TRBV6-1, with 10 bases lining up with TRBD2. The V and J ends lost 3 bases and 4 bases, in that order; junction bases with no gene match: 1. The CDR3 is 14 residues long. Germline-derived CDR1 and CDR2 are MNHNS and SASEGT. CDR3 coding DNA: TGTGCCAGCAGTGACAGCGGGGGGGCAGATACGCAGTATTTT. Translation gives CASSDSGGADTQYF.

This clone was seen only once. The rearrangement uses TRBV10-3 and TRBJ1-3, with TRBD1 identical over 7 bases. The CDR3 has 15 amino acids. The trim removed 8 bases at V and 0 bases at J, leaving 7 bases unmatched. CDR1 is ENHRY and CDR2 is SYGVKD in the germline V gene. The CDR3 coding sequence is TGTGCCATCGGGGGACAGTCGAGCTCTGGAAACACCATATATTTT. As protein: CAIGGQSSSGNTIYF.

The V call is TRBV19, the J call TRBJ2-2; 11 nucleotides agree with TRBD2. The V gene's germline CDR1 is LNHDA and CDR2 SQIVND (reference sequence). The CDR3 totals 16 residues. J gave up 6 bases and V 5 bases, and 8 bases lay outside the gene matches. Here the CDR3 DNA reads TGTGCCAGTAGTCCCAGACTAGCGGGAACTTCCGGGGAGCTGTTTTTT. This encodes CASSPRLAGTSGELFF.

Only one count was recorded for this clone. The chain has TRBV9 and TRBJ2-1; 8 bases are a match to TRBD2. With V trimmed by 1 base and J by 4 bases, 4 bases remained unmatched. The CDR3 consists of 15 residues. Germline V gives CDR1 SGDLS, CDR2 YYNGEE. The CDR3 region has the DNA TGTGCCAGCAGCGTAAATAGCGGGACTTACAATGAGCAGTTCTTC. This translates into CASSVNSGTYNEQFF.

The J gene is TRBJ2-3, the V gene TRBV7-9; D gene uncertain. The germline gives CDR1 SEHNR, CDR2 FQNEAQ (reference sequence). Trimming pared 5 bases from V and 6 bases from J, leaving 9 bases between. The length of the CDR3 is 12 residues. CDR3: CASSLVGDTQYF. The CDR3, as DNA: TGTGCCAGCAGCCTAGTGGGCGATACGCAGTATTTT.

The chain combines TRBV13 with TRBJ2-3; TRBD2 matches at 10 bases. V lost 2 bases and J lost 6; bases outside the gene matches: 5. The CDR3 has 15 amino acids. The germline V gene encodes CDR1 PRHDT and CDR2 FYEKMQ (reference sequence). The CDR3: CASSLRSGRVDTQYF. CDR3 nucleotide sequence: TGTGCCAGCAGCTTAAGGAGCGGGAGGGTGGATACGCAGTATTTT. The full variable domain, in which reference TRBV13 and TRBJ2-3 provide the parts outside the CDR3, is AAGVIQSPRHLIKEKRETATLKCYPIPRHDTVYWYQQGPGQDPQFLISFYEKMQSDKGSIPDRFSAQQFSDYHSELNMSSLELGDSALYFCASSLRSGRVDTQYFGPGTRLTVL.

The chain links TRBV5-6 to TRBJ2-3; maybe TRBD1 (5 bases). The CDR3 has 11 residues. With 1 base removed from V and 11 bases from J, the gap between germline ends came to 8 bases. Germline CDR1 is SGHDT and CDR2 is YYEEEE. The CDR3 reads CASSLQGMQYF. CDR3 nucleotides: TGTGCCAGCAGCTTGCAGGGAATGCAGTATTTT.